This T cell receptor (beta chain) comes out of a study of radiation and T cells in renal cell carcinoma. Study-level findings and limits: Baseline intratumoral clonotype presence is unknown without pretreatment biopsies. In blood, top tumor clones expanded by 2 weeks, shrinking by 4.

Measured with immunoSEQ multiplex PCR; TCRdb has only the in-frame clones, and not every one. Among tens of thousands of clones listed, around 83% were seen once. The time point denotes: baseline pretreatment blood. Treatment defined: 15 Gy SBRT to primary tumor, nephrectomy 4 weeks later. Blood was sampled at baseline, 2 weeks and 4 weeks after SBRT. For this clone: Its target is unknown.

Per germline, CDR1 MNHNY and CDR2 SVGAGI (reference sequence). Trimming removed 0 bases from V and 7 bases from J, with 9 bases in between. The CDR3 consists of 13 residues. The specimen comprised blood, sampled from a patient whose treatment included radiotherapy and nephrectomy. This sequence was found in a woman in her sixties or seventies with renal cell carcinoma. This chain connects TRBV6-6 to TRBJ2-5; the D gene is possibly TRBD2 (6 bases). The CDR3 reads CASSYSTGGTQYF. For the CDR3, the DNA is TGTGCCAGCAGTTACTCAACCGGGGGGACCCAGTACTTC.